The 4 T cell receptor beta chains listed next were all sequenced from one sample in a study of response to subunit inactivated influenza vaccine. TCRdb reanalysed the RT-PCR reads using MiXCR and keeps one entry per CDR3 protein. The sample gives 290,000 or so distinct CDR3 sequences, around 20% of which show up once; 10% to 13% is in the top ten. The source material was PBMCs from blood, sampled approximately 20 months after vaccination. Receptor source: a man aged 50-75 years who received an inactivated influenza vaccine.

In this sample, this clonotype turned up many times. The chain joins TRBV2 to TRBJ2-7; D may match TRBD1 or TRBD2 (5 bases each). V gave up 7 bases and J gave up 2 bases, with 24 bases separating them. The germline gives CDR1 SNHLY, CDR2 FYNNEI. CDR3 length: 17 residues. Here the CDR3 reads CASIGTQGFQPTYEQYF. The CDR3, as DNA: TGTGCCAGCATTGGGACGCAGGGTTTCCAGCCCACCTACGAGCAGTACTTC.

This clonotype was seen a few times. Compared with germline, one end of the junction differs, possibly owing to a read error. The chain recombines TRBV7-7 with TRBJ2-7; 9 bases are shared with TRBD1. The CDR3 is 18 residues long. The germline CDR1 and CDR2 sequences are SSHAT and FNYEAQ (reference sequence). The CDR3 reads CASNVRWTGESNSYEQYF. CDR3 bases: TGTGCTAGCAACGTCCGGTGGACAGGGGAGTCGAACTCCTACGAGCAGTACTTC.

This chain connects TRBV4-2 to TRBJ2-5; D is unresolved. Trimming cost V 2 bases and J 1 base, with 14 bases left between them. Germline assignment: CDR1 LGHNA and CDR2 YNFKEQ. This CDR3 is 16 amino acids long. In DNA form, the CDR3 reads TGTGCCAGCAGCCAATTCTTCATGACACTCCAAGAGACCCAGTACTTC. Residues: CASSQFFMTLQETQYF.

In this sample, this clonotype turned up a few times. The chain is built from TRBV19 and TRBJ1-5; D not resolved. CDR3 size: 18 residues. Trimming pared 1 base from V and 0 bases from J, leaving 16 bases between. Germline loops: CDR1 LNHDA, CDR2 SQIVND (reference sequence). The CDR3 spells CASSIARMDPLSNQPQHF. The DNA of the CDR3 is TGTGCCAGTAGTATAGCCAGGATGGATCCCCTTAGCAATCAGCCCCAGCATTTT.